Listed here is a single T cell receptor (beta chain). No antigen is known for it. Base-call qualities are not available, and no considerably larger clone is one nucleotide away. For sequencing of the TCRbeta CDR3 region, genomic DNA was extracted from the sorted cells. The immunoSEQ Assay was used to sequence the TCRbeta CDR3 regions. This immuneACCESS table, as held by TCRdb, lists in-frame sequences with V and J called but not all clones. Of the missing ones, under half trace to an unresolved V gene in checked studies; the others have no known cause. The sample table contains tens of thousands of clones; only one count was recorded for roughly 90% of them. The ten largest clonotypes hold about 10% of the sample. The sample comes from a study of OX40 agonist ivuxolimab in advanced cancers. About the study as a whole: The costimulatory receptor OX40 (CD134) was targeted by ivuxolimab, a fully human IgG2 agonistic monoclonal antibody. Intravenous ivuxolimab was administered to patients every 2 weeks at six dose levels: 0.01, 0.1, 0.3, 1.5, 3 and 10 mg/kg. Among the 52 dose-escalation patients, approximately 20 had hepatocellular carcinoma, about 15 melanoma, 9 renal cell carcinoma and 9 head and neck cancer. In the dose-escalation cohort, more than 75% of patients were male, and the mean age was about 55 years, with a range of 23 to 79. Prior anti-PD-1, anti-PD-L1 or anti-CTLA-4 therapy was permitted, and checkpoint inhibitors had been received by roughly 40% of dose-escalation patients. Three dose-escalation patients achieved partial responses, one with hepatocellular carcinoma and two with cutaneous melanoma. Peripheral TCRbeta sequencing was intended to test whether TCR sequence diversity was altered and clonal T-cell expansion was caused by ivuxolimab. The paper reports the monotherapy dose-escalation portion (N of about 47 patients) of the phase I ivuxolimab trial.

Patients with a history of autoimmune disease or receiving systemic immunosuppression were excluded from the trial. Peripheral blood for TCR sequencing was collected from all dose cohorts at baseline, on cycle 4 day 1, and on cycle 7 day 1. The samples were drawn from a first-in-human, open-label, multicenter phase I dose-escalation trial of ivuxolimab. Adults with locally advanced or metastatic melanoma, renal cell carcinoma, hepatocellular carcinoma or head and neck squamous cell carcinoma were enrolled in the trial. Before TCR sequencing, CD4+ and CD8+ T cells were separately sorted from peripheral blood. What the study reported, not specific to this receptor: Clonal expansion of both CD4+ and CD8+ blood T cells was observed from baseline to week 6 at doses 0.1 to 3.0 mg/kg. In the 0.1-3.0 mg/kg groups, partial responders were among the patients with the lowest normalized peripheral clonal expansion, particularly in CD8+ T cells. On average, CD8+ T cells showed more expanded clones than CD4+ T cells after ivuxolimab. Low levels of normalized T-cell clonal expansion were also seen in some patients who did not respond. The antigen specificity of the clonally expanded peripheral T cells was not determined.

The sequenced sample was CD4+ or CD8+ T cells sorted from blood, obtained in a trial of the OX40 agonist ivuxolimab. This receptor was taken from an adult with an advanced solid tumor such as melanoma, head and neck, liver or kidney cancer.

This receptor has the CDR3 CASRVGTETQYF. The bases read TGCGCCAGCAGGGTAGGGACAGAGACCCAGTACTTC. The chain is encoded by TRBV5-1 joined to TRBJ2-5; the D gene cannot be resolved beyond TRBD1 or TRBD2, each matching 5 bases. CDR1 and CDR2, per the germline V gene, are SGHRS and YFSETQ. The CDR3 contains 12 residues, cysteine and phenylalanine counted. Kept here is only the CDR3 DNA, which spans 36 bases and is read in frame from base 1. Between the V and J ends, shortened by 5 bases and 4 bases respectively, the junction contains 9 bases.